These T cell receptor beta chains were read from a single sample in a study of neurological immune-mediated disorders. TCRdb re-called the 5' RACE reads through MiXCR, storing one row per CDR3 protein. Among 84,000 or so distinct CDR3 sequences listed, about 9.4% were seen once. The sequenced material came from PBMCs. These receptors were obtained from a man aged 40-55 years in good health. Each CDR3 is given with its conserved first and last residue. Fields, in order: J gene, V gene, D gene, clone size, CDR3 length, CDR3 DNA, CDR3 protein. The D gene is left open where the match is weak. Rows give clone size only sometimes, using once, few, many, or a class for an expanded clone.

>TRBJ1-1|TRBV12-3/TRBV12-4|-|many|15
TGTGCCAGCAGTTTACATGACACCAAAGGGGCTGAAGCTTTCTTT
CASSLHDTKGAEAFF
>TRBJ2-2|TRBV15|-|many|14
TGTGCCACCAGCAGAGAAATCATCACCGGGGAGCTGTTTTTT
CATSREIITGELFF
>TRBJ2-1|TRBV3-1|-|many|15
TGTGCCAGCAGCCCGGGACCCTCAACCTACAATGAGCAGTTCTTC
CASSPGPSTYNEQFF
>TRBJ1-2|TRBV12-3/TRBV12-4|-|many|11
TGTGCCAGCAGACAAAACTATGGCTACACCTTC
CASRQNYGYTF
>TRBJ1-6|TRBV5-1|TRBD1|many|17
TGCGCCAGCAGCTTGGACGGTAGGGGGCTATGGAATTCACCCCTCCACTTT
CASSLDGRGLWNSPLHF
>TRBJ2-1|TRBV27|TRBD2|many|19
TGTGCCAGCAGTCTCCGACTAGCGGGGGGCCAAAGCTCCTACAATGAGCAGTTCTTC
CASSLRLAGGQSSYNEQFF
>TRBJ2-5|TRBV10-2|-|many|16
TGCGCCAGCAGTGAGTGGCCGGGGGCGGGTGAAGAGACCCAGTACTTC
CASSEWPGAGEETQYF
>TRBJ2-1|TRBV27|TRBD2|many|13
TGTGCCAGCGGGTCGGGGGAGGGCCACGAGCAGTTCTTC
CASGSGEGHEQFF
>TRBJ2-1|TRBV5-1|TRBD2|-|16
TGCGTCAGCAGCTTGGCCGCGTCGGGAGGCTTCAATGAGCAGTTCTTC
CVSSLAASGGFNEQFF
>TRBJ1-1|TRBV5-1|-|many|15
TGCGCCAGCAGCTTCGACAGTTTTATGAACACTGAAGCTTTCTTT
CASSFDSFMNTEAFF
>TRBJ2-2|TRBV24-1|TRBD1|many|18
TGTGCCACCAGTGATTTACGGACAGGGATGGATGCCACCGGGGAGCTGTTTTTT
CATSDLRTGMDATGELFF
>TRBJ2-6|TRBV13|-|many|16
TGTGCCAGCAGCTTAGGCTGGGGTAGTGGGGCCAACGTCCTGACTTTC
CASSLGWGSGANVLTF
>TRBJ2-7|TRBV30|-|many|13
TGTGCCTGGAGTCGGAGACAGGCCTACGAGCAGTACTTC
CAWSRRQAYEQYF
>TRBJ2-5|TRBV5-6|-|many|13
TGTGCCAGCAGCTTGACGGTAGGGGAGACCCAGTACTTC
CASSLTVGETQYF
>TRBJ2-4|TRBV7-2|TRBD1|many|13
TGTGCCAGCAGTTATGACAGGGTCAACATTCAGTACTTC
CASSYDRVNIQYF
>TRBJ2-1|TRBV7-8|TRBD1|-|15
TGTGCCAGCAGCTTACAGGGGGCGTCCTACAATGAGCAGTTCTTC
CASSLQGASYNEQFF
>TRBJ2-2|TRBV6-6|TRBD2|many|15
TGTGCCAGCTCCCTCGGGGGGGCCTCAACCGGGGAGCTGTTTTTT
CASSLGGASTGELFF